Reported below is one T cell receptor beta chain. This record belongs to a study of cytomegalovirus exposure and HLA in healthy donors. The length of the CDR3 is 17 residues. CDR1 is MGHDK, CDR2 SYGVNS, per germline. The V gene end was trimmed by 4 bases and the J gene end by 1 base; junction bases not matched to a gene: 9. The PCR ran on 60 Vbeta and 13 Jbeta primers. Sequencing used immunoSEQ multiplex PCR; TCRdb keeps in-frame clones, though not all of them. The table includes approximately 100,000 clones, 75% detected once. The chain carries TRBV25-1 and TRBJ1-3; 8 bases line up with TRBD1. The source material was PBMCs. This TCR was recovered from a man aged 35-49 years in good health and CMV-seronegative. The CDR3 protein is CASSVPTGEASGNTIYF. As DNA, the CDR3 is TGTGCCAGCAGTGTACCGACAGGGGAAGCGTCTGGAAACACCATATATTTT.